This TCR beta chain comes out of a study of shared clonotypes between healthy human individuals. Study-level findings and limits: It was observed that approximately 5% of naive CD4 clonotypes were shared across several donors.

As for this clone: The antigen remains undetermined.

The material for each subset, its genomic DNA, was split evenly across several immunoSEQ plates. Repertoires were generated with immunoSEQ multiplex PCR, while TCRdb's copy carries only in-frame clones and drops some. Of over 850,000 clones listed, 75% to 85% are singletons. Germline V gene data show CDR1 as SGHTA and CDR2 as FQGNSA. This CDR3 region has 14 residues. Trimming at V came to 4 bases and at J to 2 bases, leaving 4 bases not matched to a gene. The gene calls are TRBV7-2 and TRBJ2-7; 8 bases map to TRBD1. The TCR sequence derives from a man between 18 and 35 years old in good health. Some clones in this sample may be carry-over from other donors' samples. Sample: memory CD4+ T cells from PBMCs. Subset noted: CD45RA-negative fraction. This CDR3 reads CASSSGTGTYEQYF. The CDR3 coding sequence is TGTGCCAGCAGCTCGGGGACAGGAACCTACGAGCAGTACTTC.